This TCR beta chain comes out of a study of T cells in Graves' hyperthyroidism and ophthalmopathy (dated by TCRdb to the late 2010s). A note on the overall study: Peripheral blood samples were taken at the time of initial diagnosis, prior to any treatment. Thyroid tissue and blood T-cell repertoires from six or seven Graves' hyperthyroidism patients were also compared in the study. Whether ophthalmopathy could be predicted prospectively was tested in an independent validation cohort made up of 18 to 20 hyperthyroidism patients plus 17 patients who later progressed to ophthalmopathy. According to the paper, TCR Vbeta CDR3 sequencing was carried out on 135 peripheral blood samples, which came from fewer than 50 ophthalmopathy, around 75 hyperthyroidism and roughly 17 progressor patients. To identify TCR V-J signatures that set the groups apart, the researchers used a discovery cohort of roughly 100 patients, made up of 43 with Graves' ophthalmopathy and about 59 with stable Graves' hyperthyroidism. Once sampling was done, hyperthyroidism patients were given methimazole at a starting dose of 30 mg daily, whereas ophthalmopathy patients were given high-dose intravenous methylprednisolone. For training and testing, the 100 patients in the discovery cohort were randomly divided in a 7:3 ratio. General study outcomes and caveats: Most expanded thyroid clonotypes (frequency above 0.001) were also detected in blood, suggesting blood repertoires may reflect thyroid immune responses. In validation, the model predicted progression to ophthalmopathy a median of about 6.5 months before onset, with 70% to 71% sensitivity and 72.22% specificity. A model built on a 13 V-J signature distinguished ophthalmopathy from stable hyperthyroidism, reaching 87.88% sensitivity and under 84% specificity in cross-validation and 80%/75% in testing. Sample size was not statistically predetermined, and investigators were not blinded to group allocation.

The germline V end is reduced by 5 bases and the J end by 1 base; junction bases left unmatched: 9. Via the germline V gene (reference sequence), CDR1 is SEHNR and CDR2 FQNEAQ. Counted from cysteine to phenylalanine, this CDR3 has 17 amino acids. Only CDR3 DNA is held: 51 bases, read in frame from base 1. TCR beta CDR3 regions were amplified from RNA transcripts. A first-round RT-PCR of the TCR CDR3 used the HTBI primer set with the Qiagen OneStep RT-PCR kit. A second multiplex PCR round built the libraries, followed by size selection and purification. Sequencing of the libraries was done on an Illumina HiSeq2000 using paired-end 100 bp reads. In the original analysis: SOAPnuke was used to process the raw data, removing reads that contained adapters or uncalled bases, had a mean Phred below 15, or lacked an exact match to the constant primer or identifier. COPE v1.2.5 was used to merge the high-quality paired reads, and each unique nucleotide sequence was defined as a clonotype. MiTCR v1.1 was used to align the clonotypes against IMGT TRBV, TRBD and TRBJ reference segments. The analysis included only V-J combinations with a frequency above 0.0001, which together covered around 99% of the repertoires. The TCS score was defined as F50 (clonal expansion) divided by E x V (chaos), with BLOSUM62-based TCRdist calculated between CDR3 peptides within each V-J. Welch's t-statistics and random forest reduced around 520 V-J features to 10 to 15, which were used in a naive Bayes classifier (R e1071). Through fastp at Q25 and MiXCR, TCRdb rebuilt clones from the public reads, retaining in-frame beta chains. Here each entry gathers all rows of one CDR3 protein and keeps the most common genes and DNA. The V and J calls and clone size come from TCRdb's table, not from the authors' own analysis. This sample comprises roughly 420,000 distinct CDR3 sequences, approximately 14% of them detected only once. Of the sample, over 7.5% is held by the ten largest clones.

Stable Graves' hyperthyroidism was defined as the absence of progression to ophthalmopathy over 18 months of follow-up. The hyperthyroidism patients were between 18 and 65 years old and newly diagnosed, with a disease duration of less than 2 months. Any patient with an uncontrolled infection, another autoimmune disease, pregnancy or lactation was excluded. Diagnoses were based on clinical symptoms, serum thyroxine and TRAb, thyroid ultrasound and orbital computed tomography. Ficoll-Paque density gradient centrifugation was used to isolate PBMCs from approximately 10 ml of fresh peripheral blood. Total RNA was extracted using Trizol reagent, and RNA quality was assessed on an Agilent 2100 Bioanalyzer. In its sample, this clonotype was seen many times. The specificity of this receptor is unknown. Base qualities were left out, and no much larger clone turns up one base away.

The TCR originated in a woman aged 18-30 years with Graves' hyperthyroidism. Sequencing was done on a sample of blood. This sequence uses TRBV7-9 and TRBJ2-1; 9 bases in the middle match TRBD1. At the DNA level, the sequence is TGTGCCAGCAGCCCGGGGACAGGGTGGGGATCCTACAATGAGCAGTTCTTC. Translated, it gives CASSPGTGWGSYNEQFF.